Presented here are 7 T cell receptor beta chains from one specimen sequenced in a study of CD8+CD57+ T cells in acquired aplastic anemia (dated by TCRdb to the late 2010s). Instrument on record: Illumina HiSeq 2000. Genomic DNA served as template for TCR beta VDJ combination and CDR3 sequence profiling. TCRdb cleaned the public reads at Q25 with fastp, built clones with MiXCR and kept in-frame beta chains. Each record represents a unique CDR3 protein, reported with the most common genes and DNA among its rows. The sample data list 150,000 to 200,000 distinct CDR3 sequences, and less than 60% of these were observed just once. The ten largest account for about 1.8% of the sample. The patients picked for sequencing were ones in whom flow cytometry had shown an expansion of CD8+CD57+ cells. The sequenced sample was sorted CD4+, CD8+, or CD8+CD57+ T cells (not recorded which) from PBMCs. The receptors were gathered from a human donor with aplastic anemia.

This clonotype was seen ten or more times. Since a much larger clone is just one base distant, this may be a read error. The rearrangement joins TRBV7-9 to TRBJ2-1, with a possible D match to TRBD1 (6 bases). This CDR3 is 12 amino acids long. V shed 4 bases and J shed 7 bases, with 8 bases lying between them. Germline V lookup: CDR1 SEHNR, CDR2 FQNEAQ (reference sequence). The CDR3 DNA reads TGTGCCAGCAGCTCACAGGGTAATGAGCAGTTCTTC. Amino acids: CASSSQGNEQFF.

This clonotype appeared many times. The rearrangement joins TRBV5-1 to TRBJ2-7, with D perhaps TRBD1 (6 bases). Trimming pared 7 bases from V and 2 bases from J, leaving 16 bases between. Germline lookup yields CDR1 SGHRS and CDR2 YFSETQ. The CDR3 contains 14 residues. The CDR3 DNA reads TGCGCCAGCGCCTCCACAGGGATACCCTACGAGCAGTACTTC. Translating gives CASASTGIPYEQYF.

The V and J genes are TRBV20-1 and TRBJ2-3; TRBD2 matches 14 bases. After removal of 5 bases from V and 4 bases from J, the junction contained 11 bases not matched to a gene. The CDR3 covers 17 residues. Germline lookup yields CDR1 DFQATT and CDR2 SNEGSKA (reference sequence). The CDR3 nucleotides are TGCAGTGCTCCCGTTCCGGGACTAGCGGGAGTCGCAGATACGCAGTATTTT. Encoded protein: CSAPVPGLAGVADTQYF.

The chain joins TRBV7-6 to TRBJ1-1, with D possibly TRBD1 on 6 matching bases. Trimming left V 3 bases short and J 5 bases short, with 13 bases between. The germline V gene has CDR1 SGHVS and CDR2 FNYEAQ. There are 14 residues in the CDR3. The CDR3 is CASSLVEGGTEAFF. CDR3 DNA: TGTGCCAGCAGCTTGGTGGAAGGGGGTACTGAAGCTTTCTTT.

In regard to this clonotype: It may be a read error: a sequence one base away is much more abundant. The V call is TRBV4-3, the J call TRBJ1-1; D may be TRBD1 (5 bases). Germline V lookup: CDR1 LGHNA, CDR2 YSLEER. The CDR3 totals 12 residues. V lost 3 bases and J lost 11, with 13 bases in between. The CDR3 DNA sequence: TGCGCCAGCAGCCACGTTCAGGGTCAGGCTTTCTTT. Amino acids: CASSHVQGQAFF.

V gene TRBV10-2 combines with J gene TRBJ2-5, with D possibly TRBD2 on 6 matching bases. Per germline, CDR1 WSHSY and CDR2 SAAADI. Trimming removed 3 bases at V and 4 bases at J, with 18 bases between. The CDR3 runs 16 residues. The CDR3 sequence: CASSDPRDWRGETQYF. In DNA, the CDR3 is TGCGCCAGCAGTGACCCCCGGGACTGGCGTGGAGAGACCCAGTACTTC.

The V call is TRBV10-3, the J call TRBJ2-2, with D maybe TRBD1 (6 bases). This CDR3 contains 17 residues. Trimming removed 0 bases from V and 3 bases from J, with 14 bases in between. Per germline, CDR1 ENHRY and CDR2 SYGVKD. This CDR3 is CAISESTGRAHTGELFF. The CDR3 region has the DNA TGTGCCATCAGTGAGTCGACAGGCAGGGCCCACACCGGGGAGCTGTTTTTT.